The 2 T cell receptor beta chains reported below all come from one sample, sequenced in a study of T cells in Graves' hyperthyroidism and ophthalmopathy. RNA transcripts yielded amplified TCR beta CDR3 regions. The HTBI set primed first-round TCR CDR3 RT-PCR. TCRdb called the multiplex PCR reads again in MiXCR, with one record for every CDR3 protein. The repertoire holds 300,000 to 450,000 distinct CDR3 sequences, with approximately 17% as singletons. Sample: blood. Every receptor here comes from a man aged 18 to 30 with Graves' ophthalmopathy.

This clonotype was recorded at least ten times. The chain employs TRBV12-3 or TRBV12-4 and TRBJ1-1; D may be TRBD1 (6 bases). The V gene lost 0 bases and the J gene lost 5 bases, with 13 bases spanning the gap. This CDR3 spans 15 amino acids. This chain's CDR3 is CASSLAGGPGTEAFF. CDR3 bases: TGTGCCAGCAGTTTAGCGGGGGGGCCCGGGACTGAAGCTTTCTTT.

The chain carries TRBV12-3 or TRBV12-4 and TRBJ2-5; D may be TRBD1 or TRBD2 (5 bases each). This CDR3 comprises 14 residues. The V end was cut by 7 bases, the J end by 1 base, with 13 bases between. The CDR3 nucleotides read TGTGCCAGCACCGAGGGACGGATCCAAGAGACCCAGTACTTC. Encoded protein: CASTEGRIQETQYF.